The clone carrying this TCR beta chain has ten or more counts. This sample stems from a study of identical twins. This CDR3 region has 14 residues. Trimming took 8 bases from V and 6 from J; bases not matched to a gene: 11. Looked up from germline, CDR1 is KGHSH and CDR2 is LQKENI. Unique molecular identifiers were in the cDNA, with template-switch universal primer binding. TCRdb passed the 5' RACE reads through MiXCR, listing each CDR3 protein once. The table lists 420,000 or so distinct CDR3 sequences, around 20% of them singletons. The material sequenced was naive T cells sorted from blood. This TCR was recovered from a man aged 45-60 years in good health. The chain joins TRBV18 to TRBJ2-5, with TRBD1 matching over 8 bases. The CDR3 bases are TGTGCCAGCACGGAAGGACAGGGCGAGAAGACCCAGTACTTC. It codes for CASTEGQGEKTQYF. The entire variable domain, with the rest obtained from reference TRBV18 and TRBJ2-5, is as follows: NAGVMQNPRHLVRRRGQEARLRCSPMKGHSHVYWYRQLPEEGLKFMVYLQKENIIDESGMPKERFSAEFPKEGPSILRIQQVVRGDSAAYFCASTEGQGEKTQYFGPGTRLLVL.